The present T cell receptor (beta chain) was sequenced within a study of CD8 T cells in ankylosing spondylitis. Broader study findings: Earlier authors reported some of these motif variants in reactive arthritis synovial fluid and blood. A motif in TCR beta, a set of several highly homologous variants, appeared characteristic of ankylosing spondylitis blood.

TCRdb independently ran MiXCR on the 5' RACE reads; one entry per CDR3 protein. This table holds 200,000 to 300,000 distinct CDR3 sequences, approximately 12% found once. This CDR3 region has 14 residues. Between the trimmed V and J ends, which lost 2 bases and 3 bases, there was a span of 10 bases. The germline gives CDR1 SEHNR, CDR2 FQNEAQ (reference sequence). A word on this clonotype: Its specificity is not known.

The V and J genes are TRBV7-9 and TRBJ1-1, with D unclear. The sample comprised blood, either unsorted or a sorted T cell fraction (not recorded which). The clonotype comes from a male donor with ankylosing spondylitis or in good health (not recorded which). CDR3 amino acids: CASSLNSPDTEAFF. The CDR3 DNA follows: TGTGCCAGCAGCTTAAATTCGCCGGACACTGAAGCTTTCTTT.